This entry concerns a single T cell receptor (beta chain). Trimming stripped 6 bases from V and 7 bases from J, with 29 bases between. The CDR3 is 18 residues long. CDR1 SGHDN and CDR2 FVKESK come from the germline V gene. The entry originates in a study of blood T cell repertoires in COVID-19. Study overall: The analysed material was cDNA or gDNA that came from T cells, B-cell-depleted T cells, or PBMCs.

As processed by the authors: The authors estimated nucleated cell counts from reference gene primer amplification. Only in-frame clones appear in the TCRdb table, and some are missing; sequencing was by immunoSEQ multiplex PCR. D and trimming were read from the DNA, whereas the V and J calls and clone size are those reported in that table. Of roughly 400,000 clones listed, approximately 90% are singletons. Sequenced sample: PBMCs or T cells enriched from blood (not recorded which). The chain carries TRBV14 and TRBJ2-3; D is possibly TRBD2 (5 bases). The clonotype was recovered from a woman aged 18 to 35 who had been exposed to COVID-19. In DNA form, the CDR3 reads TGTGCCAGCAGTCCCATCCGGGCTAGCAGTCTAGTTAGAAATACGCAGTATTTT. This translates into CASSPIRASSLVRNTQYF.